The 22 T cell receptor beta chains given below trace back to one sample, sequenced in a study of T-cell memory formation after mild COVID-19. TCRdb itself ran the 5' RACE reads through MiXCR, one entry per CDR3 protein. This repertoire shows hundreds of thousands of distinct CDR3 sequences, approximately 29% found once; its top ten account for approximately 13%. The sequenced sample was PBMCs or a T cell subset sorted from them (not recorded which). Source of these receptors: an adult woman who had mild COVID-19 (a few samples of this study predate the infection). Cell type and time point are not known.

V gene TRBV25-1 combines with J gene TRBJ2-7, with 10 positions matching TRBD1. The junction had 2 bases not matched to a gene; V was cut back by 3 bases and J by 3 bases. Germline CDR1 MGHDK, CDR2 SYGVNS. The length of the CDR3 is 14 residues. The CDR3 loop is CASSDWTGGYEQYF. CDR3 sequence (DNA): TGTGCCAGCAGTGACTGGACAGGGGGCTACGAGCAGTACTTC.

The sample holds a few counts of this clonotype. The genes are TRBV20-1 and TRBJ2-1; 9 nucleotides match TRBD1. Germline V CDR1 and CDR2: DFQATT, SNEGSKA (reference sequence). The CDR3 loop spans 16 amino acids. V trimming: 1 base; J trimming: 5 bases; junction bases outside the gene matches: 9. In DNA, the CDR3 is TGCAGTGCTAGAGGCACGGGACAGGGTCATAACAATGAGCAGTTCTTC. Its translation: CSARGTGQGHNNEQFF.

The chain is built from TRBV20-1 and TRBJ1-1; D might be TRBD1 (6 bases). Trimming shortened V by 5 bases and J by 0 bases, and 10 bases separated the two germline ends. The CDR3 has 13 residues. Per the germline V gene, CDR1 is DFQATT and CDR2 is SNEGSKA (reference sequence). The CDR3 nucleotides are TGCAGTGCTGCTACAGGGTTGAACACTGAAGCTTTCTTT. Its translation: CSAATGLNTEAFF.

This clonotype occurred a few times. The rearrangement uses TRBV20-1 and TRBJ1-2, with 9 bases that match TRBD1. Germline V gene lookup returns CDR1 DFQATT and CDR2 SNEGSKA (reference sequence). This CDR3 is built from 13 residues. The trim removed 5 bases at V and 2 bases at J, leaving 3 bases unmatched. The CDR3, as DNA: TGCAGTGCTTCTGACAGGGGGAACTATGGCTACACCTTC. It codes for CSASDRGNYGYTF.

The V and J genes are TRBV20-1 and TRBJ2-1, with TRBD2 identical over 9 bases. CDR3 length equals 13 residues. V shed 7 bases, J shed 6 bases, and the junction held 7 bases outside the gene matches. CDR1 and CDR2 (germline): DFQATT, SNEGSKA (reference sequence). The CDR3 region has the DNA TGCAGTGGGTCTAGCGGGGAAACCAATGAGCAGTTCTTC. It encodes CSGSSGETNEQFF.

V usage is TRBV12-3 or TRBV12-4 and J usage is TRBJ1-2, with D uncertain. Trimming removed 2 bases from V and 8 bases from J, with 12 bases in between. The CDR3 contains 13 residues. CDR3 in amino acids: CASSLHGGRGYTF. The CDR3 DNA follows: TGTGCCAGCAGTTTACACGGAGGGAGGGGCTACACCTTC.

The J gene is TRBJ2-3, the V gene TRBV20-1; D uncertain. Germline V CDR1 and CDR2: DFQATT, SNEGSKA (reference sequence). Trimming cost V 5 bases and J 0 bases, with 6 bases left between them. CDR3 length equals 12 residues. The CDR3 loop reads CSAAVSTDTQYF. In DNA, the CDR3 is TGCAGTGCTGCAGTGAGCACAGATACGCAGTATTTT.

J is TRBJ2-5 and V is TRBV7-9; TRBD1 agrees at 10 bases. The CDR3 totals 16 residues. Germline V CDR1 and CDR2: SEHNR, FQNEAQ (reference sequence). Trimming took 1 base from V and 5 from J; bases not matched to a gene: 7. The CDR3 region is CASSLGETGGRETQYF. In DNA form, the CDR3 reads TGTGCCAGCAGCTTAGGAGAGACAGGGGGCCGGGAGACCCAGTACTTC.

This clonotype was picked up a small number of times. The rearrangement uses TRBV29-1 and TRBJ1-5, with TRBD1 matching over 8 bases. There are 14 residues in the CDR3. Germline lookup yields CDR1 SQVTM and CDR2 ANQGSEA. Germline trimming cut 5 bases from V and 2 bases from J; bases unmatched to any gene: 5. Here the CDR3 DNA reads TGCAGCGTTAAAGGACAGGGAGGCAATCAGCCCCAGCATTTT. Translating it yields CSVKGQGGNQPQHF.

This clonotype was found a few times. This sequence joins TRBV20-1 and TRBJ2-7; TRBD1 might be the D (5 bases). This CDR3 is 12 amino acids long. Germline V gene lookup returns CDR1 DFQATT and CDR2 SNEGSKA (reference sequence). The V end was cut by 7 bases, the J end by 2 bases, with 12 bases between. CDR3 region: CSVDSGPYEQYF. In nucleotides, the CDR3 is TGCAGTGTTGACAGTGGTCCCTACGAGCAGTACTTC.

This clonotype showed up just a few times. V usage is TRBV7-3 and J usage is TRBJ2-3; tentatively, D is TRBD2 (6 bases). V gave up 5 bases and J gave up 4 bases, with 22 bases separating them. There are 17 residues in the CDR3. The germline CDR1 and CDR2 sequences are SGHTA and FQGTGA. The CDR3 is CASSPEPGTRVADTQYF. The CDR3 nucleotides read TGTGCCAGCAGCCCTGAACCCGGGACTCGCGTTGCAGATACGCAGTATTTT.

About this clonotype itself: At one end the junction does not follow the germline gene, possibly because of a read error. The J gene is TRBJ2-1, the V gene TRBV7-7; 8 bases map to TRBD2. The CDR3 length is 15 residues. Germline V lookup: CDR1 SSHAT, CDR2 FNYEAQ (reference sequence). The CDR3: CASSEAGEGYNEQFF. The DNA of the CDR3 is TGTGCTAGCAGCGAAGCGGGAGAAGGATACAATGAGCAGTTCTTC. Full variable domain (rest looked up from reference TRBV7-7 and TRBJ2-1): GAGVSQSPRYKVTKRGQDVTLRCDPISSHATLYWYQQALGQGPEFLTYFNYEAQPDKSGLPSDRFSAERPEGSISTLTIQRTEQRDSAMYRCASSEAGEGYNEQFFGPGTRLTVL.

J is TRBJ1-2 and V is TRBV21-1; no check of the table's D call, TRBD1, against the DNA was made. TRBV21-1 is a documented pseudogene. The CDR3 extends over 16 amino acids. CDR3 amino acids: CASSKNRVGGHYGYTF. CDR3 coding DNA: TGTGCCAGCAGCAAAAACAGGGTAGGAGGTCACTATGGCTACACCTTC.

V gene TRBV20-1 combines with J gene TRBJ1-1, with a possible D match to TRBD1 (6 bases). This CDR3 has 11 residues. Germline CDR1 DFQATT, CDR2 SNEGSKA (reference sequence). V gave up 6 bases and J gave up 4 bases, with 9 bases separating them. This CDR3 reads CSAQQGTEAFF. The CDR3 nucleotides read TGCAGTGCCCAACAGGGCACTGAAGCTTTCTTT.

To note about this clonotype: Because it lacks the conserved phenylalanine or tryptophan at the end, this CDR3 is likely a read error. The rearrangement links TRBV7-2 to TRBJ2-7, with TRBD1 identical over 8 bases. The germline V gene encodes CDR1 SGHTA and CDR2 FQGNSA. Trimming took 6 bases from V and 2 from J; bases not matched to a gene: 9. The CDR3 runs to 15 residues. In DNA form, the CDR3 reads TGTGCCAGCAGTCTCACAGGGGGTCTCGCCTACGAGCAGTACTTA. Its protein is CASSLTGGLAYEQYL.

The CDR3 nucleotides are TGTGCCAGCAGTGTGGGGTTCTCCTACGAGCAGTACTTC. It yields the protein CASSVGFSYEQYF. This chain uses TRBV6-6 with TRBJ2-7, with D unclear. Germline values: CDR1 MNHNY, CDR2 SVGAGI (reference sequence). CDR3 length: 13 residues. V lost 5 bases and J 0 bases, leaving 8 bases between the germline ends.

This clonotype has a handful of counts. The J gene is TRBJ2-3, the V gene TRBV10-3; D gene uncertain. Germline V gives CDR1 ENHRY, CDR2 SYGVKD. V was trimmed by 0 bases and J by 1 base, leaving 8 bases between them. CDR3 length: 15 residues. The CDR3 sequence: CAISESNSRTDTQYF. CDR3 nucleotides: TGTGCCATCAGTGAGTCGAACAGCCGCACAGATACGCAGTATTTT.

The chain joins TRBV10-3 to TRBJ2-7; perhaps D is TRBD1 or TRBD2 (6 bases each). V lost 4 bases to trimming and J lost 3 bases, with 13 bases between them. This CDR3 comprises 14 residues. From germline, CDR1 is ENHRY and CDR2 SYGVKD. DNA of the CDR3: TGTGCCATCAGTGGAGCCGGGGGCGGCTACGAGCAGTACTTC. Its protein product is CAISGAGGGYEQYF.

This clonotype showed up just a few times. The CDR3 loop is CATQGRRWETQYF. CDR3 bases: TGTGCCACACAGGGCCGGCGATGGGAGACCCAGTACTTC. This chain joins TRBV7-9 and TRBJ2-5; the D gene is possibly TRBD1 (6 bases). Looked up from germline, CDR1 is SEHNR and CDR2 is FQNEAQ (reference sequence). V was cut by 10 bases and J by 5 bases, with 17 bases left in between. This CDR3 is built from 13 residues.

The genes are TRBV27 and TRBJ2-7; no clear D. Trimming pared 3 bases from V and 4 bases from J, leaving 13 bases between. CDR1 is MNHEY and CDR2 is SMNVEV in the germline V gene (reference sequence). The CDR3 has 14 amino acids. This CDR3 reads CASSFMVGPYEQYF. The CDR3, as DNA: TGTGCCAGCAGTTTTATGGTAGGGCCTTACGAGCAGTACTTC.

There are many counts of this clonotype. The chain links TRBV27 to TRBJ1-1; D ambiguous. The germline V gene encodes CDR1 MNHEY and CDR2 SMNVEV (reference sequence). The CDR3 spans 13 residues. The ends were cut back, 0 bases at V and 2 bases at J, with 4 bases in the middle. CDR3 sequence reads: CASSLSANTEAFF. The CDR3 bases are TGTGCCAGCAGTTTATCGGCAAACACTGAAGCTTTCTTT.

This sequence joins TRBV4-1 and TRBJ1-1; tentative D call: TRBD1 (5 bases). The germline V gene encodes CDR1 MGHRA and CDR2 YSYEKL. This CDR3 region has 14 residues. Trimming took 4 bases from V and 10 from J, leaving 19 bases between them. The CDR3 DNA sequence: TGCGCCAGCAGCCGAGTCCGGGACCTCCGGGGAGCTTTCTTT. It is translated as CASSRVRDLRGAFF.